The 21 T cell receptor beta chains presented below share a single source sample, sequenced in a study of CD8 T cells in Susac syndrome. A quantity of roughly 0.5 to 1 ug RNA underwent reverse transcription using random hexamers. MiXCR was run by TCRdb on the immunoSEQ multiplex PCR reads, yielding one entry per CDR3 protein. The table includes 250,000 to 300,000 distinct CDR3 sequences, 70% to 90% detected once. The sequenced material came from CD8+ T cells from PBMCs. These receptors were obtained from a human donor with multiple sclerosis.

The chain joins TRBV5-6 to TRBJ2-3; D uncertain. The V and J ends lost 2 bases and 4 bases respectively, with 5 bases between them. Germline values: CDR1 SGHDT, CDR2 YYEEEE. CDR3 length equals 12 residues. The CDR3 region is CASSFWSDTQYF. DNA of the CDR3: TGTGCCAGCAGCTTTTGGTCAGATACGCAGTATTTT.

The genes are TRBV15 and TRBJ2-7; D unclear. V lost 5 bases and J 5 bases, leaving 13 bases between the germline ends. This CDR3 has 13 amino acids. Germline CDR1 and CDR2: LNHNV and YYDKDF (reference sequence). As DNA, the CDR3 is TGTGCCACCAGCCGGGCTCGGCACCACGAGCAGTACTTC. This translates into CATSRARHHEQYF.

The chain joins TRBV28 to TRBJ2-7; 10 positions match TRBD2. V was pared by 4 bases and J by 4 bases, with 7 bases of the junction left unmatched. This CDR3 contains 15 residues. The germline CDR1 and CDR2 sequences are MDHEN and SYDVKM. CDR3 protein: CASSSLAGDSYEQYF. In DNA, the CDR3 is TGTGCCAGCAGTTCCCTAGCGGGAGATTCTTACGAGCAGTACTTC.

The rearrangement links TRBV11-2 to TRBJ2-3; D perhaps matches TRBD2 (6 bases). Trimming cost V 4 bases and J 6 bases, with 17 bases left between them. The V gene's germline CDR1 is SGHAT and CDR2 FQNNGV. CDR3 size: 15 residues. The CDR3 bases are TGTGCCAGCAGCTCCTTGTACGGGAGTATCGATACGCAGTATTTT. Protein: CASSSLYGSIDTQYF.

The chain recombines TRBV10-3 with TRBJ2-1; tentatively, D is TRBD2 (6 bases). From germline, CDR1 is ENHRY and CDR2 SYGVKD. The CDR3 runs 19 residues. V dropped 4 bases and J dropped 7 bases, with 29 bases sitting between them. The CDR3 sequence is CAISGQAGPEGRVWNEQFF. The CDR3 bases are TGTGCCATCAGTGGCCAAGCGGGCCCGGAGGGGAGAGTGTGGAATGAGCAGTTCTTC.

This clonotype was seen only once. This sequence joins TRBV7-9 and TRBJ1-2, with 8 bases matching TRBD1. CDR1 and CDR2 from the germline V gene are SEHNR and FQNEAQ (reference sequence). V lost 3 bases, J lost 7 bases, and 10 bases stayed unmatched. The CDR3 has 15 residues. Here the CDR3 reads CASSFEGQAVGGYTF. CDR3 sequence (DNA): TGTGCCAGCAGCTTCGAGGGACAGGCAGTCGGTGGCTACACCTTC.

This clonotype occurred once. V usage is TRBV10-3 and J usage is TRBJ2-5; D assignment may be TRBD1 or TRBD2 (5 bases each). Germline V lookup: CDR1 ENHRY, CDR2 SYGVKD. Trimming removed 0 bases at V and 5 bases at J, with 13 bases between. This CDR3 contains 15 residues. The CDR3 DNA reads as TGTGCCATCAGTGAGTCCGGGACGGAGAGGGAGACCCAGTACTTC. It translates to CAISESGTERETQYF.

The rearrangement joins TRBV7-9 to TRBJ2-4, with a weak D call TRBD1 (6 bases). Germline V CDR1 and CDR2: SEHNR, FQNEAQ (reference sequence). Trimming left V 5 bases short and J 3 bases short, with 11 bases between. The CDR3 runs to 14 residues. CDR3 DNA: TGTGCCAGCAGCACGTGGACAGACAAAAACATTCAGTACTTC. This codes for CASSTWTDKNIQYF.

V gene TRBV7-9 combines with J gene TRBJ2-2; D remains ambiguous. The CDR3 runs 16 residues. Germline lookup yields CDR1 SEHNR and CDR2 FQNEAQ (reference sequence). Trimming stripped 1 base from V and 1 base from J, with 10 bases between. Written as DNA, the CDR3 is TGTGCCAGCAGCTTAGGAACGGCAATGAACACCGGGGAGCTGTTTTTT. Its protein is CASSLGTAMNTGELFF.

The rearrangement uses TRBV6-1 and TRBJ2-7; a possible D gene is TRBD2 (6 bases). Germline CDR1 is MNHNS and CDR2 is SASEGT. The CDR3 covers 15 residues. V shed 5 bases and J shed 0 bases, with 14 bases lying between them. The CDR3 DNA sequence: TGTGCCAGCAGTCGCGGGGTCCTGAGCTCCTACGAGCAGTACTTC. Its protein is CASSRGVLSSYEQYF.

The chain uses TRBV7-6 and TRBJ2-7, with 9 bases fitting TRBD2. The CDR3 runs 18 residues. J was trimmed by 6 bases and V by 2 bases; bases with no gene match: 17. Germline CDR1 SGHVS, CDR2 FNYEAQ. The CDR3 spells CASSLWTSVGVWGGEQYF. The DNA for the CDR3 is TGTGCCAGCAGCTTATGGACTAGCGTAGGGGTCTGGGGAGGCGAGCAGTACTTC.

This clonotype was counted between two and nine times. The rearrangement joins TRBV19 to TRBJ1-1, with D perhaps TRBD1 (6 bases). CDR1 is LNHDA and CDR2 is SQIVND in the germline V gene (reference sequence). The CDR3 extends over 16 amino acids. Trimming removed 3 bases from V and 8 bases from J, with 22 bases in between. The CDR3 loop reads CASSIRWEGNRDEAFF. CDR3 in DNA: TGTGCCAGTAGTATTCGATGGGAAGGGAACAGGGACGAAGCTTTCTTT.

The V gene is TRBV11-2, the J gene TRBJ2-1; weak D call: TRBD1 (6 bases). This CDR3 region has 15 residues. CDR1 is SGHAT and CDR2 is FQNNGV in the germline V gene. V was clipped by 2 bases and J by 8 bases, with 16 bases between them. The CDR3 coding sequence is TGTGCCAGCAGCTTACAGTCAGGGGTTGTGCATGAGCAGTTCTTC. It translates to CASSLQSGVVHEQFF.

V usage is TRBV6-5 and J usage is TRBJ2-3; 9 bases fit TRBD2. CDR1 is MNHEY and CDR2 is SVGAGI in the germline V gene. With 6 bases clipped from V and 4 bases from J, the junction kept 8 bases outside the gene matches. The CDR3 covers 15 residues. Here the CDR3 reads CASRPQAGGADTQYF. CDR3 DNA sequence: TGTGCCAGCAGGCCCCAAGCGGGAGGCGCAGATACGCAGTATTTT.

This sequence joins TRBV2 and TRBJ2-7, with 7 bases matching TRBD2. The trim removed 0 bases at V and 2 bases at J, leaving 10 bases unmatched. The CDR3 consists of 17 residues. Per germline, CDR1 SNHLY and CDR2 FYNNEI. CDR3 DNA sequence: TGTGCCAGCAGTGAAGCCGGGGGGATCCTGACCGCCTACGAGCAGTACTTC. Translation: CASSEAGGILTAYEQYF.

The chain carries TRBV15 and TRBJ2-7; no clear D gene. The germline gives CDR1 LNHNV, CDR2 YYDKDF (reference sequence). The CDR3 totals 14 residues. Trimming took 1 base from V and 0 from J, leaving 7 bases between them. The CDR3 protein is CATSRGRVSYEQYF. For the CDR3, the DNA is TGTGCCACCAGCAGAGGTCGGGTCTCCTACGAGCAGTACTTC.

The chain employs TRBV11-2 and TRBJ2-7; TRBD2 agrees at 9 bases. The CDR3 covers 12 residues. Per germline, CDR1 SGHAT and CDR2 FQNNGV. The J segment lost 6 bases and the V segment lost 7 bases, leaving 4 bases of the junction unmatched. DNA for the CDR3: TGTGCCAGCACTCCGACTAGCGGCGAGCAGTACTTC. Encoded protein: CASTPTSGEQYF.

This CDR3 reads CASSLAGVESYNEQFF. The CDR3 coding sequence is TGCGCCAGCAGCTTGGCCGGGGTAGAATCCTACAATGAGCAGTTCTTC. The rearrangement joins TRBV5-1 to TRBJ2-1, with TRBD2 as a possible D gene (5 bases). Germline V gene lookup returns CDR1 SGHRS and CDR2 YFSETQ. The CDR3 extends over 16 amino acids. The V end was cut by 0 bases, the J end by 1 base, with 11 bases between.

The chain combines TRBV10-3 with TRBJ1-1, with D perhaps TRBD1 (5 bases). Germline V gene lookup returns CDR1 ENHRY and CDR2 SYGVKD. The ends were cut back, 3 bases at V and 0 bases at J, with 14 bases in the middle. The CDR3 runs to 16 residues. The CDR3 coding sequence is TGTGCCATCAGTGACCCACAGGCAGGCCTGAACACTGAAGCTTTCTTT. Translating it yields CAISDPQAGLNTEAFF.

The rearrangement links TRBV15 to TRBJ2-7; 10 positions agree with TRBD2. This CDR3 comprises 15 residues. The V gene end was trimmed by 3 bases and the J gene end by 2 bases; junction bases not matched to a gene: 4. Germline V gene sequence: CDR1 LNHNV, CDR2 YYDKDF (reference sequence). CDR3 DNA: TGTGCCACCAGCAGCGGACTAGCGGAGGCCTACGAGCAGTACTTC. It is translated as CATSSGLAEAYEQYF.

This clonotype was counted only a few times. The chain joins TRBV2 to TRBJ1-3; D not certain. V lost 7 bases and J lost 7, with 8 bases in between. The CDR3 is 11 residues long. CDR1 SNHLY and CDR2 FYNNEI come from the germline V gene. The CDR3 bases are TGTGCCAGCACTTACGGCAACACCATATATTTT. Translated: CASTYGNTIYF.